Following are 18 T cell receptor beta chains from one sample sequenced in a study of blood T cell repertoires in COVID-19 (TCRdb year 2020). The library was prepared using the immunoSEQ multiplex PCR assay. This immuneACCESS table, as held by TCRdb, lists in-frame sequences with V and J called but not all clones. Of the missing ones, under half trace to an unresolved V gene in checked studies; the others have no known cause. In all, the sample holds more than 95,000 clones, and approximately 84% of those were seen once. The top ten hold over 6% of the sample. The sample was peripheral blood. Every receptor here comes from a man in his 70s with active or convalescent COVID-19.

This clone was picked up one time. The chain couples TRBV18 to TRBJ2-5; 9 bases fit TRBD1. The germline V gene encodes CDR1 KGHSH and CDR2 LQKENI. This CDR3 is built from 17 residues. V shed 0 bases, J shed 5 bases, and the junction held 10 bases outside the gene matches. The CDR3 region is CASSPPEFNRGLETQYF. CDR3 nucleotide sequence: TGTGCCAGCTCACCACCGGAGTTTAACAGGGGGCTTGAGACCCAGTACTTC. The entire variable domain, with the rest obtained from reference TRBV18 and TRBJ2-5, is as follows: NAGVMQNPRHLVRRRGQEARLRCSPMKGHSHVYWYRQLPEEGLKFMVYLQKENIIDESGMPKERFSAEFPKEGPSILRIQQVVRGDSAAYFCASSPPEFNRGLETQYFGPGTRLLVL.

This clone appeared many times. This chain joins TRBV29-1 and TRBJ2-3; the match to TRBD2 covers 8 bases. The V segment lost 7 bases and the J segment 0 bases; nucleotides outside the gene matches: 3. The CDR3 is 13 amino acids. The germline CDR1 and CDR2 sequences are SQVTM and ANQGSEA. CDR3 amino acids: CSGSGVSTDTQYF. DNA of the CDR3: TGCAGCGGTAGCGGGGTGAGCACAGATACGCAGTATTTT.

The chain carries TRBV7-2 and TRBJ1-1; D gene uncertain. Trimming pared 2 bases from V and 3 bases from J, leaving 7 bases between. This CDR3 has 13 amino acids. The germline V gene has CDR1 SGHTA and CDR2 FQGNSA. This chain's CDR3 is CASSLSRDTEAFF. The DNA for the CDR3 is TGTGCCAGCAGCTTAAGCCGGGACACTGAAGCTTTCTTT.

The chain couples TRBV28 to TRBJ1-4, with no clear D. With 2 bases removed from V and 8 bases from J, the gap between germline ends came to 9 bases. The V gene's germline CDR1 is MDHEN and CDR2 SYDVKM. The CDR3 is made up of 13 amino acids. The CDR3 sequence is CASSLVTDEKLFF. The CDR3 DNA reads TGTGCCAGCAGTTTAGTAACAGACGAAAAACTGTTTTTT.

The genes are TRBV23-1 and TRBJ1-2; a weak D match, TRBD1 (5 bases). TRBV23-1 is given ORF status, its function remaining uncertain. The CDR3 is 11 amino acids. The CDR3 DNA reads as TGCGCAAAGAGGCAGGGCCGTGGCTACACCTTC. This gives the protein CAKRQGRGYTF.

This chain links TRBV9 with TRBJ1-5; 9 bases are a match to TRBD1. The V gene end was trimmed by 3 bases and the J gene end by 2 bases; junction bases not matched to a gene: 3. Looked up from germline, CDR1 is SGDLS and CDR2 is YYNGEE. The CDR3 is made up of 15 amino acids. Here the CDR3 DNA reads TGTGCCAGCAGCGCCGGGGACAGGGGCAATCAGCCCCAGCATTTT. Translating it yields CASSAGDRGNQPQHF.

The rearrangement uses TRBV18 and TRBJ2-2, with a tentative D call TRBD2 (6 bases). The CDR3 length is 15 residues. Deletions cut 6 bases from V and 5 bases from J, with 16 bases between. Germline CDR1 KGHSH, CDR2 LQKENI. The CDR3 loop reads CASSPSHRETGELFF. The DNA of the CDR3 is TGTGCCAGCTCCCCCTCCCACCGGGAGACCGGGGAGCTGTTTTTT.

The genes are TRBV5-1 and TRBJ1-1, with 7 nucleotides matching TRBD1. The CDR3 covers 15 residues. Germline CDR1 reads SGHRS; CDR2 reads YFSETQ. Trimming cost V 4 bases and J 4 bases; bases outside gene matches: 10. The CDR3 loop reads CASSRTPQGRTEAFF. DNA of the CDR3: TGCGCCAGCAGCCGAACGCCACAGGGGCGCACTGAAGCTTTCTTT.

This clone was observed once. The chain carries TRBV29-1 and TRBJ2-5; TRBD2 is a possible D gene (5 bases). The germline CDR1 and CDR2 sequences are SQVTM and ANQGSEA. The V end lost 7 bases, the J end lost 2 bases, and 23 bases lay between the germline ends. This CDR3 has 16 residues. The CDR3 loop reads CSAGGVREYFQETQYF. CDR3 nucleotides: TGCAGCGCCGGTGGTGTGAGGGAGTATTTTCAAGAGACCCAGTACTTC.

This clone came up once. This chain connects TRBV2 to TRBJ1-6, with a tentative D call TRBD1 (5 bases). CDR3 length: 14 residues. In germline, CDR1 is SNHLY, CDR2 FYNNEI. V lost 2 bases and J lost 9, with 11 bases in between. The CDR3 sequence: CASSELGTPSPLHF. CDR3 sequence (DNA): TGTGCCAGCAGTGAATTAGGGACTCCTTCACCCCTCCACTTT.

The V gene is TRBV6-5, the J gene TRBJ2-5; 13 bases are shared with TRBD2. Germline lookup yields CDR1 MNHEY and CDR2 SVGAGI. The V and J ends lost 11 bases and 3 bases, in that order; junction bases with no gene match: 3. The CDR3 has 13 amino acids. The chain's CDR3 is CAGGLAGEETQYF. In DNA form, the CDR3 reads TGTGCCGGCGGACTAGCGGGGGAAGAGACCCAGTACTTC.

This CDR3 reads CASSLDRVNEQYF. Written as DNA, the CDR3 is TGTGCCAGCAGCTTGGACAGGGTAAACGAGCAGTACTTC. The V gene is TRBV11-2, the J gene TRBJ2-7, with TRBD1 matching 8 bases. Germline V lookup: CDR1 SGHAT, CDR2 FQNNGV. The trim removed 3 bases at V and 5 bases at J, leaving 3 bases unmatched. This CDR3 has 13 residues.

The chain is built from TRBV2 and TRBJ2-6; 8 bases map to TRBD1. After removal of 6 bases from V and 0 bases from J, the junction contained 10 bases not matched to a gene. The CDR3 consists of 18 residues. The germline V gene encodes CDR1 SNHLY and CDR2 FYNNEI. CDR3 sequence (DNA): TGTGCCAGCAGGGAACCGGGACAGGAGCTCTCTGGGGCCAACGTCCTGACTTTC. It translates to CASREPGQELSGANVLTF.

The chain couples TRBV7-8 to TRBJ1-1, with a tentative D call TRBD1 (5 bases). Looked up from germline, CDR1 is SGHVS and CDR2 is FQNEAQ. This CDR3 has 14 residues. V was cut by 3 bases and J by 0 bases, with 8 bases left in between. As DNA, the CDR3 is TGTGCCAGCAGCTTCGCAGGGATGAACACTGAAGCTTTCTTT. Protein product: CASSFAGMNTEAFF. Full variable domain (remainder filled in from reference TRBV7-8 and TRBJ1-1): GAGVSQSPRYKVAKRGQDVALRCDPISGHVSLFWYQQALGQGPEFLTYFQNEAQLDKSGLPSDRFFAERPEGSVSTLKIQRTQQEDSAVYLCASSFAGMNTEAFFGQGTRLTVV.

CDR3 in amino acids: CASSLAELAGLNEQFF. The CDR3 DNA reads TGTGCCAGCAGCTTGGCTGAACTAGCGGGGCTTAATGAGCAGTTCTTC. V usage is TRBV5-4 and J usage is TRBJ2-1; 10 bases are shared with TRBD2. Trimming at V came to 0 bases and at J to 7 bases, leaving 7 bases not matched to a gene. The germline V gene encodes CDR1 SGHNT and CDR2 YYREEE (reference sequence). The CDR3 extends over 16 amino acids. Full variable domain (outside the CDR3, taken from reference TRBV5-4 and TRBJ2-1): ETGVTQSPTHLIKTRGQQVTLRCSSQSGHNTVSWYQQALGQGPQFIFQYYREEENGRGNFPPRFSGLQFPNYSSELNVNALELDDSALYLCASSLAELAGLNEQFFGPGTRLTVL.

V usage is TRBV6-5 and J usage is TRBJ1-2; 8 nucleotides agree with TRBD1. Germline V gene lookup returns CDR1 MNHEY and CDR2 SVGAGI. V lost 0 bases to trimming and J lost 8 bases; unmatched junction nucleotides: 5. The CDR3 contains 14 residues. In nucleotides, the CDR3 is TGTGCCAGCAGTTACTCGCAGGGGGCGAGGGGCTACACCTTC. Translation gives CASSYSQGARGYTF.

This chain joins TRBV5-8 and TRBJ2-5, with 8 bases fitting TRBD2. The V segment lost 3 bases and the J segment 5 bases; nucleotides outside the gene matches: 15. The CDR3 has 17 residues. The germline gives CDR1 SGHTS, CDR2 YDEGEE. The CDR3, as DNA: TGTGCCAGCAGCTCCACCACCGGACTAGCCGTGGGGGAGACCCAGTACTTC. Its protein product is CASSSTTGLAVGETQYF. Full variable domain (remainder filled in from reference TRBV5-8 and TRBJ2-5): EAGVTQSPTHLIKTRGQQATLRCSPISGHTSVYWYQQALGLGLQFLLWYDEGEERNRGNFPPRFSGRQFPNYSSELNVNALELEDSALYLCASSSTTGLAVGETQYFGPGTRLLVL.

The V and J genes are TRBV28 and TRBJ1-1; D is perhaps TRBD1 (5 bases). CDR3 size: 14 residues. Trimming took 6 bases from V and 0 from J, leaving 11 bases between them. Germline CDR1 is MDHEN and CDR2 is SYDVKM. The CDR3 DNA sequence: TGTGCCAGCAGGGTTCGGGGGATGAACACTGAAGCTTTCTTT. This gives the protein CASRVRGMNTEAFF. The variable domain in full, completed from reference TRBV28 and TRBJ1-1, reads DVKVTQSSRYLVKRTGEKVFLECVQDMDHENMFWYRQDPGLGLRLIYFSYDVKMKEKGDIPEGYSVSREKKERFSLILESASTNQTSMYLCASRVRGMNTEAFFGQGTRLTVV.